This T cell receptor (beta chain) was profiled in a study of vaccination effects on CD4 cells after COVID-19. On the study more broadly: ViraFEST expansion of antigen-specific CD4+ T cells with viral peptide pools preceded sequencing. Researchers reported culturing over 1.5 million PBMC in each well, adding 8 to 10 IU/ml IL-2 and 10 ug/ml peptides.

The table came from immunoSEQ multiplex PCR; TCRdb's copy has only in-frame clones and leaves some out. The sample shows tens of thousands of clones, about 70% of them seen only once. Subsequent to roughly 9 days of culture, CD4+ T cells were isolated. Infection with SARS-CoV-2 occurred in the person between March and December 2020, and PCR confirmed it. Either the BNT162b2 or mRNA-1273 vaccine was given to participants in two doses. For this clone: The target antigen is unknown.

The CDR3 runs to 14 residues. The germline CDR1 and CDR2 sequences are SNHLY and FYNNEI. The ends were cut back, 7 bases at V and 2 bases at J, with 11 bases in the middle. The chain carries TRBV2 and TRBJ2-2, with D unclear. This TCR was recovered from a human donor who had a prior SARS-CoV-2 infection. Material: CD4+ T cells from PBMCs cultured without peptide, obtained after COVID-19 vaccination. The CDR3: CASKLEPNTGELFF. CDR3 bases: TGTGCCAGCAAGCTAGAACCCAACACCGGGGAGCTGTTTTTT.